What follows are 4 T cell receptor beta chains derived from one specimen sequenced in a study of T cell clonality in common variable immunodeficiency. Produced via immunoSEQ multiplex PCR; TCRdb's table is partial and in-frame only. In total the sample includes about 35,000 clones, none of them seen once. The sample comprised peripheral blood mononuclear cells. These receptors came from a person between 18 and 75 years old in good health.

Ten or more counts support this clone. Read sequence stops 3 residues before the CDR3 end, and the germline J gene provides the missing end. V and J are TRBV7-3 and TRBJ2-3, with TRBD2 matching 10 bases. Germline CDR1 and CDR2: SGHTA and FQGTGA. The CDR3 has 17 amino acids. The V segment lost 0 bases and the J segment 6 bases; nucleotides outside the gene matches: 9. CDR3 protein: CASSLTVASGSADTQYF. CDR3 bases read: TGTGCCAGCAGCTTAACAGTAGCTAGCGGGAGCGCGGATACG.

This clone showed up many times. Sequencing ends 3 residues short of the CDR3 end; the germline J gene provides the rest. The chain couples TRBV5-1 to TRBJ1-2; TRBD1 matches at 8 bases. This CDR3 is 15 amino acids long. Looked up from germline, CDR1 is SGHRS and CDR2 is YFSETQ. Losses at the gene ends were 4 bases for V and 4 bases for J; bases not matched to a gene: 9. CDR3 residues: CASSEGTGVSYGYTF. The sequenced CDR3 bases are TGCGCCAGCAGCGAAGGGACAGGAGTCAGCTATGGC.

Ten or more counts support this clone. The CDR3 reads CASSPEGARGPYEQYF. CDR3 DNA, as far as it was read: TGTGCCAGCTCACCTGAGGGCGCTAGGGGGCCCTACGAG. This chain uses TRBV18 with TRBJ2-7; 7 bases map to TRBD1. The read ends 3 residues before the CDR3 terminus; that terminus is restored from the germline J gene. Germline V lookup: CDR1 KGHSH, CDR2 LQKENI. CDR3 length equals 16 residues. J was trimmed by 2 bases and V by 3 bases; bases with no gene match: 10.

This clone occurred many times. Read sequence stops 3 residues before the CDR3 end, and the germline J gene provides the missing end. The gene calls are TRBV29-1 and TRBJ1-2; 7 positions match TRBD1. The CDR3 is 12 amino acids. The germline CDR1 and CDR2 sequences are SQVTM and ANQGSEA. The V and J ends lost 7 bases and 2 bases, in that order; junction bases with no gene match: 4. CDR3 amino acids: CSDVQGNYGYTF. The part of the CDR3 DNA that was read is TGCAGCGACGTACAGGGGAACTATGGC.